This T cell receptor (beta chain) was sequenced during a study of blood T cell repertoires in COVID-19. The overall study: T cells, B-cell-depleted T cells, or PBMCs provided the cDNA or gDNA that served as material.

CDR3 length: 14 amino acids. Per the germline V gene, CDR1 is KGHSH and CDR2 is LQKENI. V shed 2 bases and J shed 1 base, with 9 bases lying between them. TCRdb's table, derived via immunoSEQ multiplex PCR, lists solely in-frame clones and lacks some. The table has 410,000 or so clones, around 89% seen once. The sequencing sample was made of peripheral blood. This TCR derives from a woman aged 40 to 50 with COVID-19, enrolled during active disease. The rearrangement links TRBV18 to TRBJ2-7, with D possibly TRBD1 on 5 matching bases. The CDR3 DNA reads TGTGCCAGCTCACCATCCCGACAGTCCTACGAGCAGTACTTC. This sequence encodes CASSPSRQSYEQYF.